The 30 T cell receptor beta chains reported below all come from one sample, sequenced in a study of CD8+CD57+ T cells in acquired aplastic anemia. Genomic DNA, the template, was used for profiling of the TCR beta VDJ and CDR3. TCRdb redid the calling of the reads with MiXCR, one entry per CDR3 protein. The sample shows around 140,000 distinct CDR3 sequences, around 41% of them seen only once. Sequenced material: sorted CD4+, CD8+, or CD8+CD57+ T cells (not recorded which) from PBMCs. The receptors derive from a human donor in good health, serving as a control.

For this clonotype: The junction shows a germline mismatch at one end, possibly a read error. This chain uses TRBV20-1 with TRBJ2-7; D is unresolved. Germline assignment: CDR1 DFQATT and CDR2 SNEGSKA (reference sequence). The CDR3 loop spans 15 amino acids. The CDR3 DNA reads TGCAGTGCTACCCCCGGCCGACCCCGGACCTACGAGCAGTGCTTC. This gives the protein CSATPGRPRTYEQCF.

The chain is built from TRBV19 and TRBJ1-1, with D possibly TRBD1 on 5 matching bases. This CDR3 is 13 amino acids long. CDR1 is LNHDA and CDR2 is SQIVND in the germline V gene (reference sequence). Trimming shortened V by 7 bases and J by 4 bases, and 13 bases separated the two germline ends. The CDR3 bases are TGTGCCAGTACAGGGCGAGAAGCCACTGAAGCTTTCTTT. Residues: CASTGREATEAFF.

The chain has TRBV2 and TRBJ2-5, with D unresolved. The germline V gene has CDR1 SNHLY and CDR2 FYNNEI. Trimming took 0 bases from V and 2 from J, leaving 7 bases between them. The CDR3 is 14 residues long. The CDR3 sequence: CASSEAWQQETQYF. The CDR3 bases are TGTGCCAGCAGTGAAGCCTGGCAGCAAGAGACCCAGTACTTC. Looking up the rest from reference TRBV2 and TRBJ2-5 gives the full variable domain: EPEVTQTPSHQVTQMGQEVILRCVPISNHLYFYWYRQILGQKVEFLVSFYNNEISEKSEIFDDQFSVERPDGSNFTLKIRSTKLEDSAMYFCASSEAWQQETQYFGPGTRLLVL.

The rearrangement links TRBV15 to TRBJ1-5, with 7 nucleotides matching TRBD1. The V gene's germline CDR1 is LNHNV and CDR2 YYDKDF (reference sequence). The CDR3 is 17 amino acids. V trimming: 2 bases; J trimming: 5 bases; junction bases outside the gene matches: 12. The CDR3 region has the DNA TGTGCCACCAGCAGACCCGATCTGACAGGGAACGATCAGCCCCAGCATTTT. This sequence encodes CATSRPDLTGNDQPQHF.

The V call is TRBV7-9, the J call TRBJ1-4; tentative D call: TRBD1 (5 bases). CDR1 and CDR2 from the germline V gene are SEHNR and FQNEAQ (reference sequence). The CDR3 sequence is 14 residues long. V shed 5 bases and J shed 8 bases, with 15 bases lying between them. CDR3 nucleotide sequence: TGTGCCAGCAGCCTCGGGGACGGGGCGGAAAAACTGTTTTTT. It encodes CASSLGDGAEKLFF.

The genes are TRBV2 and TRBJ2-1, with TRBD2 identical over 7 bases. J lost 9 bases, V lost 2 bases, and 4 bases had no gene match. Per germline, CDR1 SNHLY and CDR2 FYNNEI. The CDR3 has 13 amino acids. The CDR3 DNA reads as TGTGCCAGCAGTGAATACGGGGGGAGTGAGCAGTTCTTC. Translated, it gives CASSEYGGSEQFF.

The chain uses TRBV5-6 and TRBJ1-3; D is uncertain. There are 16 residues in the CDR3. Germline assignment: CDR1 SGHDT and CDR2 YYEEEE. V gave up 4 bases and J gave up 6 bases, with 20 bases separating them. The CDR3 DNA reads as TGTGCCAGCAGCCGAGTCTCGGGCGCAAACCTAAACACCATATATTTT. Amino acid sequence: CASSRVSGANLNTIYF.

This clonotype has ten or more counts. The V gene is TRBV10-3, the J gene TRBJ2-3, with 12 bases aligning to TRBD2. CDR1 ENHRY and CDR2 SYGVKD come from the germline V gene. Trimming cost V 10 bases and J 4 bases; bases outside gene matches: 15. This CDR3 is 17 amino acids long. The DNA for the CDR3 is TGTGCCACAGGTCTAGCGGGAGGGCGTTGGCTGTCAGATACGCAGTATTTT. Its translation: CATGLAGGRWLSDTQYF.

Note on this clonotype: The conserved closing phenylalanine or tryptophan is absent in this CDR3, likely reflecting a read error. The limits of the CDR3 on the DNA are not certain, so only TCRdb's listed CDR3 is given. The V call is TRBV5-1, the J call TRBJ2-3. The CDR3 spans 8 amino acids, including both terminal residues. CDR1 SGHRS and CDR2 YFSETQ come from the germline V gene. Here the CDR3 reads CASSLGNP.

The chain recombines TRBV25-1 with TRBJ2-7; TRBD1 matches 7 bases. Germline lookup yields CDR1 MGHDK and CDR2 SYGVNS. This CDR3 is built from 14 residues. J gave up 3 bases and V 6 bases, and 8 bases lay outside the gene matches. The CDR3 reads CASRLTGSNYEQYF. The CDR3 DNA follows: TGTGCCAGCAGATTGACAGGGAGTAACTACGAGCAGTACTTC.

In its sample, this clonotype was seen many times. The chain links TRBV2 to TRBJ1-1, with unresolved D. V gave up 1 base and J gave up 1 base, with 10 bases separating them. The CDR3 consists of 15 residues. The germline V gene has CDR1 SNHLY and CDR2 FYNNEI. CDR3 loop: CASSEGGSGNTEAFF. As DNA, the CDR3 is TGTGCCAGCAGTGAAGGGGGAAGTGGGAACACTGAAGCTTTCTTT.

The sample holds many counts of this clonotype. The V gene is TRBV2, the J gene TRBJ1-1; D gene ambiguous. Germline V gene sequence: CDR1 SNHLY, CDR2 FYNNEI. Trimming removed 7 bases at V and 0 bases at J, with 9 bases between. This CDR3 is built from 13 residues. The CDR3, as DNA: TGTGCCAGCAAACCGAGCTTGAACACTGAAGCTTTCTTT. Encoded protein: CASKPSLNTEAFF.

There are many counts of this clonotype. The chain employs TRBV5-1 and TRBJ1-2, with D uncertain. Germline CDR1 is SGHRS and CDR2 is YFSETQ. The V and J ends lost 0 bases and 3 bases respectively, with 6 bases between them. This CDR3 region has 13 residues. The CDR3 reads CASSLGRYYGYTF. The CDR3 bases are TGCGCCAGCAGCTTGGGTCGGTACTATGGCTACACCTTC.

This clonotype was observed at least ten times. The chain employs TRBV2 and TRBJ2-7; D ambiguous. Germline assignment: CDR1 SNHLY and CDR2 FYNNEI. V lost 3 bases to trimming and J lost 4 bases, with 13 bases between them. This CDR3 has 14 amino acids. In DNA, the CDR3 is TGTGCCAGCAGTGAGACTGAAATTGAATACGAGCAGTACTTC. This sequence encodes CASSETEIEYEQYF.

This clonotype was counted once. The CDR3 loop reads CASSSGQGSHYEQYF. The CDR3 nucleotides read TGTGCCAGCAGCTCGGGACAGGGGTCCCACTACGAGCAGTACTTC. V usage is TRBV9 and J usage is TRBJ2-7, with 10 nucleotides matching TRBD1. There are 15 residues in the CDR3. The junction had 7 bases not matched to a gene; V was cut back by 4 bases and J by 3 bases. Germline values: CDR1 SGDLS, CDR2 YYNGEE.

This clonotype was counted many times. The chain's CDR3 is CASRNTLKNTEAFF. CDR3 in DNA: TGTGCCAGCAGAAACACTCTTAAGAACACTGAAGCTTTCTTT. This chain links TRBV6-1 with TRBJ1-1, with no clear D. The CDR3 runs 14 residues. Germline V gene data show CDR1 as MNHNS and CDR2 as SASEGT. With 6 bases removed from V and 1 base from J, the gap between germline ends came to 12 bases.

The chain combines TRBV5-1 with TRBJ2-3; possibly TRBD2 for D (5 bases). The CDR3 loop spans 12 amino acids. The V end lost 4 bases, the J end lost 5 bases, and 8 bases lay between the germline ends. Per germline, CDR1 SGHRS and CDR2 YFSETQ. The CDR3 DNA reads as TGCGCCAGCAGCGGGAGACTAGATACGCAGTATTTT. Its translation: CASSGRLDTQYF.

This clonotype was recorded at least ten times. The chain couples TRBV20-1 to TRBJ2-1, with D possibly TRBD2 on 6 matching bases. The CDR3 spans 16 residues. Trimming cost V 3 bases and J 0 bases, with 15 bases left between them. The germline CDR1 and CDR2 sequences are DFQATT and SNEGSKA (reference sequence). CDR3 residues: CSASSHSGDSYNEQFF. The CDR3 nucleotides are TGCAGTGCTAGTTCCCATAGCGGAGACTCCTACAATGAGCAGTTCTTC.

The count of this clonotype is one. This chain joins TRBV20-1 and TRBJ2-1; the match to TRBD1 covers 8 bases. There are 14 residues in the CDR3. The V gene end was trimmed by 0 bases and the J gene end by 7 bases; junction bases not matched to a gene: 5. Germline loops: CDR1 DFQATT, CDR2 SNEGSKA (reference sequence). CDR3 nucleotides: TGCAGTGCTAGAGAATGGACAGGGAGGAATGAGCAGTTCTTC. Protein sequence: CSAREWTGRNEQFF.

Many counts were recorded for this clonotype. V usage is TRBV7-6 and J usage is TRBJ1-2; no reliable D call. The V gene lost 5 bases and the J gene lost 8 bases, with 27 bases spanning the gap. Per germline, CDR1 SGHVS and CDR2 FNYEAQ. This CDR3 has 17 residues. The CDR3 bases are TGTGCCAGCAGCCCTAGGTTTGGAAACGACCTAAGCGCGGGCTACACCTTC. Its translation: CASSPRFGNDLSAGYTF.

This clonotype was seen many times. The V and J genes are TRBV20-1 and TRBJ1-5; D is perhaps TRBD1 (6 bases). Looked up from germline, CDR1 is DFQATT and CDR2 is SNEGSKA (reference sequence). The CDR3 sequence is 14 residues long. The V and J ends lost 3 bases and 1 base respectively, with 10 bases between them. The CDR3 sequence: CSARGGQSNQPQHF. The CDR3 DNA follows: TGCAGTGCTAGGGGCGGACAGAGCAATCAGCCCCAGCATTTT.

This clonotype was counted a few times. The chain joins TRBV20-1 to TRBJ2-1, with unresolved D. V lost 1 base to trimming and J lost 5 bases, with 6 bases between them. The length of the CDR3 is 12 residues. From germline, CDR1 is DFQATT and CDR2 SNEGSKA (reference sequence). The CDR3 loop reads CSARVFDNEQFF. CDR3 bases: TGCAGTGCTAGAGTTTTTGACAATGAGCAGTTCTTC.

In this sample, this clonotype turned up a few times. Just one base apart from a much larger clone, this may be a read error. J is TRBJ1-2 and V is TRBV5-1; maybe TRBD1 (5 bases). CDR3 size: 16 residues. Germline-derived CDR1 and CDR2 are SGHRS and YFSETQ. Trimming cost V 0 bases and J 4 bases, with 16 bases left between them. DNA for the CDR3: TGCGCCAGCAGCTTGGACAGTGGACGGGGGGTCTATGGCTACACCTTC. Residues: CASSLDSGRGVYGYTF.

The genes are TRBV7-9 and TRBJ1-6; 9 positions match TRBD1. V was clipped by 4 bases and J by 6 bases; unmatched bases: 4. This CDR3 has 15 residues. Per the germline V gene, CDR1 is SEHNR and CDR2 is FQNEAQ (reference sequence). The CDR3 region is CASSSGDRANSPLHF. The CDR3 nucleotides read TGTGCCAGCAGCTCGGGGGACAGGGCTAATTCACCCCTCCACTTT.

This clonotype was counted ten times or more. CDR3 in DNA: TGTGCCAGTTGGGGACCTCCAGGACATCAGCCCCAGCATTTT. Protein product: CASWGPPGHQPQHF. The genes are TRBV19 and TRBJ1-5, with D possibly matching TRBD1 (5 bases). There are 14 residues in the CDR3. V was trimmed by 8 bases and J by 5 bases, leaving 16 bases between them. Germline V CDR1 and CDR2: LNHDA, SQIVND (reference sequence). Based on the CDR3 plus reference TRBV19 and TRBJ1-5, the full variable domain is DGGITQSPKYLFRKEGQNVTLSCEQNLNHDAMYWYRQDPGQGLRLIYYSQIVNDFQKGDIAEGYSVSREKKESFPLTVTSAQKNPTAFYLCASWGPPGHQPQHFGDGTRLSIL.

This clonotype was picked up a small number of times. Mismatch with germline at one junction end may stem from a read error. The V gene is TRBV12-3 or TRBV12-4, the J gene TRBJ1-1; no reliable D call. This CDR3 contains 13 residues. The CDR3 DNA reads TGTGCCAACAGTTTAACACGCGGCACTGAAGCTTTCTTT. Its translation is CANSLTRGTEAFF.

On this clonotype itself: A single base separates this from a much larger clone, so it may be a read error. This chain connects TRBV6-5 to TRBJ2-5; D ambiguous. The CDR3 totals 14 residues. Germline V gives CDR1 MNHEY, CDR2 SVGAGI. V was clipped by 2 bases and J by 4 bases, with 11 bases between them. CDR3: CASSYRPDRETQYF. The CDR3 DNA reads TGTGCCAGCAGTTACCGGCCTGATCGAGAGACCCAGTACTTC.

This rearrangement joins TRBV7-2 to TRBJ1-6; D call uncertain. Germline CDR1 SGHTA, CDR2 FQGNSA. Trimming took 1 base from V and 7 from J, leaving 8 bases between them. This CDR3 has 14 amino acids. CDR3 coding DNA: TGTGCCAGCAGCTTAGAGTTACCGAATTCACCCCTCCACTTT. Translating it yields CASSLELPNSPLHF.

This clonotype has just a few counts. This CDR3 is CASSFGLLAGGGTDTQYF. DNA of the CDR3: TGTGCCAGCAGCTTCGGACTCCTAGCGGGAGGAGGCACAGATACGCAGTATTTT. The chain combines TRBV11-2 with TRBJ2-3; 11 nucleotides align to TRBD2. The CDR3 contains 18 residues. CDR1 SGHAT and CDR2 FQNNGV come from the germline V gene. Trimming at V came to 3 bases and at J to 1 base, leaving 9 bases not matched to a gene.

This clonotype was recorded a few times. A much larger clone differs from this one at a single base, so this may be a read error. The chain links TRBV9 to TRBJ1-2; possible D gene TRBD1, 6 bases. Germline CDR1 and CDR2: SGDLS and YYNGEE. The CDR3 totals 13 residues. Trimming cost V 1 base and J 5 bases, with 9 bases left between them. Here the CDR3 DNA reads TGTGCCAGCAGCGTATTGGGGGCTTATGGCTACACCTTC. The encoded protein is CASSVLGAYGYTF.